This T cell receptor (beta chain) is from a study of shared clonotypes between healthy human individuals (dated by TCRdb to about 2020). Regarding the complete study: The cohort included three men and a couple of women between 18 and 49 years of age. For each donor, CD4 naive and CD4 memory were each given three plates, CD8 naive was given two plates, and CD8 memory was given one plate. To estimate repertoire size and how much clonotype sharing occurs between individuals, the study deeply sequenced the blood TCR repertoires of 4 to 6 healthy adults. Libraries were prepared and TCR repertoires were sequenced by different laboratories using diverse techniques, in order to increase sequencing depth and limit assay-specific biases. Each donor's leukapheresis produced roughly between roughly 0.9 and 9 billion PBMCs. The study at large found these results: Because the study included only a small number of donors, the genetic and exposure-history diversity represented was limited. Larger estimated clonotype richness was generally found for naive subsets than for memory subsets. Clonotypes shared by all four sorted-subset donors showed higher generation probabilities than non-shared clonotypes. Based on pairwise subsampling, the degree of clonotype sharing among donors was expected to be affected by sequencing depth. Sampling was restricted to blood, and TCR repertoires in tissues likely differ from the TCR repertoires found in blood. When four donors were compared, the shared fraction of clonotypes was around 5% for naive CD4, around 3.5% for naive CD8, 2.3% for memory CD4, and roughly 0.4% for memory CD8. Rarefaction of sorted-subset datasets indicated incomplete sequencing despite the large sequencing depth.

Worth noting for this clone: The antigen this receptor binds is unknown. The input lacks base qualities; no much larger clone sits a single base away.

For the CD8 naive samples, CD45RO-negative cells were positively selected for CCR7, yielding a CD45RA+CCR7+ population from which TemRA cells were excluded. Donors were healthy HIV-negative adults with no recently reported acute infections or vaccinations. Only Caucasian adults living in Nashville, Tennessee, USA were represented among the donors. Blood was obtained by leukapheresis, after which PBMCs were separated by Ficoll-Histopaque density gradient centrifugation and cryopreserved in liquid nitrogen vapor phase. Analytical flow cytometry was used to check the purity and quantity of each magnetically sorted T cell population. Each sorted fraction had its genomic DNA isolated and then quantified by UV absorbance on a Nanodrop 2000c. Using the deep immunoSEQ assay, multiplex PCR amplified TCR CDR3 regions from genomic DNA. Extracted genomic DNA from each cell subset was spread evenly across all wells of several immunoSEQ 96-well plates, with each plate serving as a replicate. For sorted subsets, about 200 ng genomic DNA, equal to 30,000 to 35,000 T cell genomes, was loaded into each replicate PCR. Purified libraries were quantified with a Qubit 3.0 fluorometer, sized on a Bioanalyzer 2100, and re-quantified with the KAPA Library Quantification kit. Every immunoSEQ 96-well plate was sequenced on a separate single-read 150-cycle Illumina NextSeq 550 flow cell. Concerning the study's data processing: The immunoSEQ output contained only junctional sequences without quality scores, so filtering could not match that applied to full-length reads. To assign V/J genes and CDR3, sequences were annotated using PyIR, a Python wrapper for IgBLAST v1.9, with IMGT germline references. Any read was removed if the V/J assignment was weak (E-value above 1e-6), the CDR3 was missing, or the read contained stop codons, out-of-frame junctions, or ambiguous translated residues. V3J clonotypes were defined as sequences sharing an identical inferred V gene, J gene, and CDR3 amino acid sequence. Percentage overlap between repertoires was computed as shared unique clonotypes divided by the size of the smaller repertoire. Repertoire richness was assessed with RTK rarefaction, the Chao1 estimator, and Recon v2.1 estimates of unobserved clonotypes. OLGA was used to compute generation probabilities for all TCRbeta clonotypes that the gDNA method yielded from several donors. In TCRdb, the immuneACCESS table is reduced to in-frame sequences with V and J assigned. These tables do not hold every clone; where another copy was compared, an unresolved V gene accounts for under half, and the others remain unexplained. D and trimming were read from the DNA, whereas the V and J calls and clone size are those reported in that table. This sample comprises some 2,000,000 clones, about 95% of them detected only once. Around 1.1% of the sample is held by the ten biggest clonotypes.

Including cysteine and phenylalanine, the CDR3 has 16 amino acids. The retained sequence is limited to the CDR3, 48 bases, with the frame set at the first base. Reading the germline V gene gives CDR1 MDHEN and CDR2 SYDVKM. V has 5 bases trimmed and J has 3 bases trimmed; junction bases matching no gene number 12. The sequence links TRBV28 to TRBJ2-7; 8 central nucleotides agree with TRBD1. The specimen sequenced was naive CD8+ T cells sorted from blood. This specimen's cell subset or site label, per the study, means: CD45RA+CCR7+. This TCR came from a man aged 18 to 29 in good health. The CDR3 protein is CASSPWPQGAVYEQYF. The DNA is TGTGCCAGCAGTCCCTGGCCGCAGGGGGCGGTCTACGAGCAGTACTTC. This CDR3, with the reference TRBV28 and TRBJ2-7 proteins standing in past its ends, gives the full variable domain DVKVTQSSRYLVKRTGEKVFLECVQDMDHENMFWYRQDPGLGLRLIYFSYDVKMKEKGDIPEGYSVSREKKERFSLILESASTNQTSMYLCASSPWPQGAVYEQYFGPGTRLTVT.